A single sample is the source of the 26 T cell receptor beta chains below, sequenced in a study of CD8 T cells in ankylosing spondylitis. MiXCR, run by TCRdb on the 5' RACE reads, gives a single entry per CDR3 protein. The repertoire consists of about 39,000 distinct CDR3 sequences, with about 9.3% occurring once and the leading ten covering approximately 16%. Sequencing was done on a sample of blood, either unsorted or a sorted T cell fraction (not recorded which). Receptors were obtained from a male donor with ankylosing spondylitis or in good health (not recorded which).

This clonotype was found many times. V usage is TRBV27 and J usage is TRBJ2-7, with D tentatively TRBD2 (5 bases). The CDR3 sequence is 13 residues long. Trimming removed 6 bases at V and 0 bases at J, with 9 bases between. Germline values: CDR1 MNHEY, CDR2 SMNVEV (reference sequence). The CDR3 DNA reads TGTGCCAGCAGACGCCGGGACTCCTACGAGCAGTACTTC. Its protein is CASRRRDSYEQYF.

At least ten counts were recorded for this clonotype. The chain joins TRBV18 to TRBJ2-1; 7 bases are a match to TRBD2. In germline, CDR1 is KGHSH, CDR2 LQKENI. The CDR3 is 16 amino acids. Trimming took 0 bases from V and 6 from J; bases not matched to a gene: 8. CDR3 in amino acids: CASSPPGGSRGNEQFF. The CDR3 nucleotides read TGTGCCAGCTCACCACCGGGCGGGAGTAGGGGCAATGAGCAGTTCTTC. Using reference TRBV18 and TRBJ2-1 for the parts outside the CDR3, the full variable domain is NAGVMQNPRHLVRRRGQEARLRCSPMKGHSHVYWYRQLPEEGLKFMVYLQKENIIDESGMPKERFSAEFPKEGPSILRIQQVVRGDSAAYFCASSPPGGSRGNEQFFGPGTRLTVL.

This clonotype was counted ten times or more. The chain has TRBV7-8 and TRBJ2-7, with a weak D call TRBD1 (6 bases). Germline CDR1 reads SGHVS; CDR2 reads FQNEAQ. The length of the CDR3 is 13 residues. The V gene lost 5 bases and the J gene lost 1 base, with 9 bases spanning the gap. The DNA for the CDR3 is TGTGCCAGCAGCCCTACAGGGTCCTACGAGCAGTACTTC. It encodes CASSPTGSYEQYF.

In its sample, this clonotype was seen many times. The chain links TRBV5-1 to TRBJ1-2, with 12 bases lining up with TRBD1. CDR3 length: 14 amino acids. V shed 4 bases, J shed 7 bases, and the junction held 5 bases outside the gene matches. CDR1 and CDR2 (germline): SGHRS, YFSETQ. CDR3 loop: CASSAGQGAGGYTF. In DNA form, the CDR3 reads TGCGCCAGCAGCGCGGGACAGGGGGCTGGTGGCTACACCTTC.

This clonotype is categorized as medium-sized (0.01 to 0.1%). The chain has TRBV12-3 or TRBV12-4 and TRBJ2-2; 14 bases are shared with TRBD2. The CDR3 is 15 amino acids. Unmatched junction bases numbered 3, after V lost 6 bases and J lost 6 bases. The CDR3 here is CASRETSGRAGELFF. CDR3 DNA: TGTGCCAGCAGAGAGACTAGCGGGAGGGCCGGGGAGCTGTTTTTT.

This clonotype was found many times. The chain couples TRBV25-1 to TRBJ2-7, with 8 nucleotides matching TRBD2. The junction had 0 bases not matched to a gene; V was cut back by 6 bases and J by 2 bases. The length of the CDR3 is 12 residues. Germline loops: CDR1 MGHDK, CDR2 SYGVNS. The CDR3 loop reads CASRREAYEQYF. Here the CDR3 DNA reads TGTGCCAGCAGGCGGGAGGCCTACGAGCAGTACTTC.

This clonotype was seen ten or more times. Here the CDR3 reads CASSLGVPYEQYF. DNA for the CDR3: TGTGCCAGCAGCTTAGGGGTCCCCTACGAGCAGTACTTC. V gene TRBV7-3 combines with J gene TRBJ2-7; D remains ambiguous. This CDR3 has 13 amino acids. Trimming removed 2 bases at V and 2 bases at J, with 7 bases between. CDR1 is SGHTA and CDR2 is FQGTGA in the germline V gene.

The sample holds many counts of this clonotype. The chain has TRBV20-1 and TRBJ1-3; D remains unclear. The germline V gene has CDR1 DFQATT and CDR2 SNEGSKA (reference sequence). V gave up 5 bases and J gave up 2 bases, with 13 bases separating them. This CDR3 is built from 14 residues. This chain's CDR3 is CSARRGETGNTIYF. The DNA of the CDR3 is TGCAGTGCTCGGCGCGGTGAGACTGGAAACACCATATATTTT.

The table lists this clonotype with many counts. The genes are TRBV27 and TRBJ2-2, with D tentatively TRBD1 (5 bases). From germline, CDR1 is MNHEY and CDR2 SMNVEV (reference sequence). Trimming removed 4 bases from V and 6 bases from J, with 15 bases in between. The CDR3 consists of 15 residues. CDR3 sequence (DNA): TGTGCCAGCAGTTCCCCGAGCAGGGTGGCCGGGGAGCTGTTTTTT. Its protein is CASSSPSRVAGELFF.

The sample holds many counts of this clonotype. V and J are TRBV3-1 and TRBJ2-1; D is unresolved. With 4 bases removed from V and 0 bases from J, the gap between germline ends came to 13 bases. This CDR3 spans 16 amino acids. Germline values: CDR1 LGHDT, CDR2 YNNKEL (reference sequence). The CDR3 loop is CASSPLFAASYNEQFF. CDR3 sequence (DNA): TGTGCCAGCAGCCCGTTGTTCGCGGCCTCCTACAATGAGCAGTTCTTC.

The V and J genes are TRBV7-3 and TRBJ2-2; the D gene is possibly TRBD2 (5 bases). CDR3 length equals 17 residues. The germline gives CDR1 SGHTA, CDR2 FQGTGA. V was trimmed by 0 bases and J by 0 bases, leaving 11 bases between them. The CDR3 coding sequence is TGTGCCAGCAGCTTAACGGTTCAGGAGGCGAACACCGGGGAGCTGTTTTTT. Translating gives CASSLTVQEANTGELFF.

This clonotype occurred many times. V gene TRBV12-3 or TRBV12-4 combines with J gene TRBJ2-7; no definite D call. The CDR3 contains 14 residues. The V end was cut by 8 bases, the J end by 5 bases, with 19 bases between. The CDR3 sequence is CASGSRVRPNEQYF. CDR3 nucleotides: TGTGCCAGCGGCTCCCGGGTGAGGCCTAACGAGCAGTACTTC.

This clonotype was observed at least ten times. The chain uses TRBV20-1 and TRBJ2-3; 8 bases agree with TRBD2. Per the germline V gene, CDR1 is DFQATT and CDR2 is SNEGSKA (reference sequence). The CDR3 loop spans 15 amino acids. With 5 bases clipped from V and 1 base from J, the junction kept 8 bases outside the gene matches. As DNA, the CDR3 is TGCAGTGCTCCTCCGGGACTAGTTCGCACAGATACGCAGTATTTT. Amino acids: CSAPPGLVRTDTQYF.

This clonotype has at least ten counts. This chain joins TRBV4-1 and TRBJ2-1; tentative D call: TRBD1 (6 bases). Germline CDR1 is MGHRA and CDR2 is YSYEKL. The CDR3 spans 15 residues. The V end lost 0 bases, the J end lost 10 bases, and 16 bases lay between the germline ends. This CDR3 is CASSQDGVGTREQFF. CDR3 nucleotides: TGCGCCAGCAGCCAAGATGGGGTGGGGACACGCGAGCAGTTCTTC.

By sample fraction, this clonotype is medium-sized (0.01 to 0.1%). The rearrangement links TRBV20-1 to TRBJ2-7; 8 bases are a match to TRBD1. The junction had 4 bases not matched to a gene; V was cut back by 3 bases and J by 3 bases. The germline V gene has CDR1 DFQATT and CDR2 SNEGSKA (reference sequence). The CDR3 is 13 amino acids. The CDR3 nucleotides read TGCAGTGCTAGGGGGACAGGAGACTACGAGCAGTACTTC. Translated, it gives CSARGTGDYEQYF.

This clonotype was counted a single time. This chain links TRBV5-1 with TRBJ2-1; D gene uncertain. The V gene's germline CDR1 is SGHRS and CDR2 YFSETQ. The germline V and J ends were trimmed by 1 base and 2 bases, with 10 bases remaining between them. The CDR3 is made up of 15 amino acids. In nucleotides, the CDR3 is TGCGCCAGCAGCTTGTTTCCAGTGGCCTACAATGAGCAGTTCTTC. Translated: CASSLFPVAYNEQFF.

This clonotype has ten or more counts. DNA of the CDR3: TGTGCCAGCAGACGCTCGGGTAGCGGGAGTGAGAATGAGCAGTTCTTC. Translated, it gives CASRRSGSGSENEQFF. The chain joins TRBV7-8 to TRBJ2-1, with TRBD2 matching 9 bases. The CDR3 is 16 amino acids. Trimming at V came to 6 bases and at J to 7 bases, leaving 13 bases not matched to a gene. Germline V gives CDR1 SGHVS, CDR2 FQNEAQ.

This clonotype was seen many times. The genes are TRBV18 and TRBJ2-1; TRBD2 aligns across 11 bases. This CDR3 comprises 16 residues. The germline CDR1 and CDR2 sequences are KGHSH and LQKENI. The J segment lost 5 bases and the V segment lost 0 bases, leaving 3 bases of the junction unmatched. The CDR3 DNA is TGTGCCAGCTCACCACCTCCGGGACTAGCGGACAATGAGCAGTTCTTC. The encoded protein is CASSPPPGLADNEQFF.

This clonotype was found many times. J is TRBJ2-3 and V is TRBV15; D may correspond to TRBD1 or TRBD2 (7 bases each). The germline V and J ends were trimmed by 1 base and 0 bases, with 11 bases remaining between them. CDR1 and CDR2 from the germline V gene are LNHNV and YYDKDF (reference sequence). The CDR3 runs 16 residues. The CDR3 DNA follows: TGTGCCACCAGCAGAGGGGGGGGACAGAGCACAGATACGCAGTATTTT. Its protein is CATSRGGGQSTDTQYF.

This clonotype was counted at least ten times. CDR3 protein: CASSYQRDRGPSNQETQYF. The CDR3 nucleotides are TGTGCCAGCAGTTACCAACGGGACAGGGGGCCTTCGAACCAAGAGACCCAGTACTTC. The V call is TRBV6-2 or TRBV6-3, the J call TRBJ2-5; TRBD1 matches 12 bases. This CDR3 spans 19 amino acids. The trim removed 2 bases at V and 0 bases at J, leaving 10 bases unmatched. Germline loops: CDR1 MNHEY, CDR2 SVGEGT.

This clonotype showed up many times. The chain couples TRBV3-1 to TRBJ2-1; tentative D call: TRBD2 (6 bases). This CDR3 is 16 amino acids long. Germline lookup yields CDR1 LGHDT and CDR2 YNNKEL (reference sequence). V was pared by 3 bases and J by 7 bases, with 19 bases between. The CDR3 DNA reads TGTGCCAGCAGCCATCCCGGGAGATCCCCCCGAAATGAGCAGTTCTTC. As protein: CASSHPGRSPRNEQFF.

This clonotype came up many times. The rearrangement uses TRBV4-2 and TRBJ2-3; 14 nucleotides match TRBD2. Germline V gene lookup returns CDR1 LGHNA and CDR2 YNFKEQ. V shed 4 bases, J shed 0 bases, and the junction held 12 bases outside the gene matches. The CDR3 loop spans 20 amino acids. CDR3 residues: CASSRTGTSGSWESTDTQYF. CDR3 nucleotides: TGTGCCAGCAGCCGCACCGGGACTAGCGGGAGCTGGGAGAGCACAGATACGCAGTATTTT.

The chain carries TRBV6-5 and TRBJ2-1, with 7 bases fitting TRBD1. This CDR3 region has 17 residues. V gave up 1 base and J gave up 4 bases; unmatched junction bases: 10. Germline V gene data show CDR1 as MNHEY and CDR2 as SVGAGI. CDR3 coding DNA: TGTGCCAGCAGTTACTGGACAGGCGGGCGGGTTTACAATGAGCAGTTCTTC. Its translation: CASSYWTGGRVYNEQFF.

This clonotype was picked up many times. This may arise from a read error, as a much more abundant clone is one base away. The rearrangement joins TRBV12-3 or TRBV12-4 to TRBJ2-1; 8 bases align to TRBD2. This CDR3 is built from 19 residues. The CDR3: CACSFPGGKREITYNEQFF. In nucleotides, the CDR3 is TGTGCCTGCAGTTTTCCCGGGGGTAAGCGGGAGATTACGTACAATGAGCAGTTCTTC.

The table lists this clonotype with many counts. V usage is TRBV6-5 and J usage is TRBJ2-1, with 9 bases matching TRBD2. J was trimmed by 7 bases and V by 4 bases; bases with no gene match: 14. CDR1 is MNHEY and CDR2 is SVGAGI in the germline V gene. The CDR3 has 17 amino acids. The CDR3 region is CASSSYIAGAYRNEQFF. The CDR3 region has the DNA TGTGCCAGCAGTTCATACATAGCGGGAGCTTACCGAAATGAGCAGTTCTTC.

This clonotype was seen at least ten times. The chain is built from TRBV5-1 and TRBJ2-7, with a possible D match to TRBD1 (5 bases). The ends were cut back, 0 bases at V and 5 bases at J, with 12 bases in the middle. The CDR3 spans 14 residues. Germline CDR1 reads SGHRS; CDR2 reads YFSETQ. In nucleotides, the CDR3 is TGCGCCAGCAGCTTGGAAGGTCAGGGCAACGAGCAGTACTTC. Translation gives CASSLEGQGNEQYF.